This T cell receptor (beta chain) is drawn from a study of T cells expressing NK-cell markers. Study observations and caveats: There were a few donors in whom these clonotypes also led the CD3+CD56-NKG2C+ fraction.

CDR3 length equals 11 residues. Germline V gene data show CDR1 as MNHEY and CDR2 as SVGEGT. After re-calling the 5' RACE reads, TCRdb lists one entry per CDR3 protein, DNA absent. The sample has over 100,000 distinct CDR3 sequences. For this clonotype: As yet, its antigen is unknown.

The sequenced sample was blood T cells: a sorted CD56 or NKG2C T cell subset, CD4+ or CD8+ T cells, or bulk PBMC T cells (not recorded which). The TCR sequence derives from a woman between 18 and 70 years old in good health. The rearrangement links TRBV6-2 or TRBV6-3 to TRBJ2-1; absent DNA, TCRdb's TRBD1 call cannot be checked. The CDR3 region is CASSEGQDQFF.